This note documents a single T cell receptor beta chain sequence. Its antigen remains undetermined. Base qualities are not at hand, and no much larger clone is one base apart. This sample is part of a study of cytomegalovirus exposure and HLA in healthy donors (dated by TCRdb to about 2017). Regarding the study in general: An earlier analysis of around 600 of the donors reported roughly 270 Gb of sequence data and some 100 million unique TCR beta sequences from some 180 million T cells. About 300 gigabases of sequencing data and around 85 million unique TCR sequences made up an early release that covered around 640 HLA-typed donors. Among the roughly 400 genotyped donors, approximately 77% belonged to the genetic ancestry cluster associated with self-reported Caucasian donors. The study was designed to test whether signatures of past pathogen exposure could be identified by cataloging public T cell receptors. The T cell repertoires of 666 subjects were profiled by immunosequencing and related to cytomegalovirus serostatus. Besides the first cohort of 666 subjects, a separate validation cohort made up of some 110 different subjects was used. The study combined high-throughput TCR immunosequencing, statistical association of individual TCRs with disease status, and machine learning to predict cytomegalovirus infection status. A later analysis re-examined previously published TCR beta repertoires from over 500 donors and added high-resolution HLA genotyping to investigate patterns of TCR occurrence. Rather than drawing on any new phenotypic data, the later analysis identified candidate immune exposures from TCR beta sequences and the way those sequences occurred across donors. An earlier analysis of 587 of the donors applied high-throughput TCR beta sequencing to assess whether each TCR beta V gene segment acted as functional or pseudogenic. Donor age, sex, ethnicity and CMV serostatus were compiled alongside the repertoire data. Genome-wide SNP genotypes for about 55% of the roughly 670 donors were used in a later genetic analysis, which treated that subset as a discovery cohort. Every discovery cohort repertoire had been produced on one sequencing platform. Class I and class II HLA loci were covered by the typing at four-digit resolution. Typing coverage varied by locus: about 620-630 donors for A, B, C, DRB1 and DQB1; roughly 510 for DQA1; approximately 570 for DPA1; roughly 450 for DPB1. Five DR-DQ haplotypes were treated as single units for association and clustering because of strong linkage in the cohort. On average, around 200,000 unique TCR beta nucleotide sequences were sequenced per donor among some 420 genotyped donors of the cohort, with roughly a sixth of those sequences being non-productive. The investigation overall reported the following: Most TCR sequences were observed very rarely across donors, whereas some public TCRs were present in many individuals. Linkage disequilibrium might explain the correlated functional status among segregating V segments, but an unknown experimental factor could not be ruled out. The 87-base-pair reads could not distinguish some IMGT-functional V segments, including TRBV6-2 and TRBV6-3, so those segments were excluded. CMV serostatus was the only immune exposure information available for the cohort. In vitro tests confirmed that three of the cytomegalovirus-associated TCR beta chains recognize cytomegalovirus antigens. Because HLA typing was missing for some donors at each locus, association tests included only the typed subset. Because counts were too low, 15 to 20 rarely observed V segments, including chromosome 9 orphons, were excluded from the earlier analysis of 587 of the donors. A cluster of highly shared sequence variants was judged likely to represent a technical artifact of the sequencing pipeline. In this cohort, only TCR beta chains were sequenced, and detectable features were limited by the absence of alpha or paired-chain data. A total of roughly 160 TCR beta chains were listed by the study as associated with cytomegalovirus. The classifier was reported to diagnose cytomegalovirus status with high specificity and sensitivity in both the original cohort and the validation cohort. According to a later analysis, parvovirus B19, influenza, CMV and Epstein-Barr virus appeared linked to several top co-occurrence clusters. The presence/absence analyses assumed that sequencing depth was roughly uniform across donors, and that assumption may not be true. According to the authors, the approach could potentially be generalized to other disease states and immunological phenotypes. In an earlier analysis of some 640 of the donors, most TCR beta V segments were observed in productive rearrangements about 90% or about 30% of the time, broadly matching IMGT annotations. Compared with equally common non-associated chains, HLA-associated TCR beta chains in a later analysis were more clonally expanded and had lower generation probabilities. A later genetic analysis reported fewer N-insertions in productive TCRs among donors in an Asian-associated ancestry cluster than the roughly 690-donor mean. In a later genetic analysis, a missense DCLRE1C variant was associated with V-gene and J-gene trimming of TCR beta chains, and the association was replicated in an independent cohort. According to a later analysis, TCR association rates differed among HLA loci, with DRB1 alleles showing the most associated TCRs and HLA-C alleles showing the fewest. At a false discovery rate of 0.05, a later analysis linked 16,951 TCR beta sequences to specific HLA alleles. In a later analysis, most CMV-associated TCR beta chains were found to appear HLA-restricted, with HLA associations seemingly driven largely by CMV exposure. When HLA alleles, especially DR and DQ, strongly co-occurred, attributing TCR associations to individual alleles was difficult. A further reported finding was that TCR beta sequences accurately predicted the HLA-A and HLA-B alleles for most subjects in the first cohort.

In total, roughly 670 healthy bone marrow donors made up the cohort. At the time of sampling, all cohort members were nominally healthy, though unrecorded immune exposures were likely present. The donor was CMV seropositive and was included in the group of 300 or so seropositive cohort members. Every donor gave a peripheral blood sample, and the peripheral blood mononuclear cells from that sample were used for TCR beta sequencing. The Qiagen DNeasy Blood Extraction Kit was used to extract genomic DNA from the blood cell samples. V is shortened by 6 bases, J by 0 bases, and the region joining them spans 9 bases. From cysteine to phenylalanine, the CDR3 is 14 amino acids long. The read is trimmed to its CDR3 DNA, 42 bases read in frame from base 1. Based on the germline V gene, the CDR1 and CDR2 sequences are MDHEN and SYDVKM. The library was generated by the immunoSEQ multiplex PCR assay. The multiplex PCR relied on a mix of 60 forward primers for TCR Vbeta segments and 13 reverse primers for TCR Jbeta segments. A multiplex PCR assay on genomic DNA amplified the CDR3 region of rearranged TCR beta genes. The Illumina HiSeq System was used to sequence the amplified TCR beta libraries as 87-base-pair reads. As for how the authors treated the data: In a later analysis, 80 million or so unique TCR beta chains were counted across the approximately 670 repertoires, and approximately 11 million of these chains were shared by at least two donors. To remove PCR and sequencing errors, raw reads were error-corrected and collapsed into unique sequences using a nearest-neighbor algorithm that merged closely related sequences. CDR3 sequences were aligned to IMGT reference sequences to assign V, D and J gene segments. For a sequence to be retained, a match of at least six nucleotides to both a V gene segment and a J gene segment was required. A rearrangement counted as productive if the CDR3 had no stop codons and remained in frame with V and J, and every other rearrangement counted as non-productive. Following IMGT convention, CDR3 was defined as the stretch from the second conserved V-encoded cysteine up to the conserved J-encoded phenylalanine. In an earlier analysis of 550 to 650 of the donors, sequences lacking an unambiguous match to a single V gene segment were excluded. In an earlier analysis of 450 to 750 of the donors, a V segment was called functional when productive rearrangements were above 56.7%, and segregating when the standard deviation between donors exceeded 5%. To diagnose cytomegalovirus status from the catalog of TCR beta chain sequences, a statistical classification framework was built. A later analysis assigned V and J genes by comparing TCR nucleotide sequences with IMGT/GENE-DB human TR gene sequences. Using the TCRdist pipeline, a later analysis assigned CDR3 sequences along with most-parsimonious VDJ recombination scenarios. A later analysis defined each TCR beta chain by its CDR3 amino acid sequence plus V-gene family, and excluded reads lacking a unique V-gene family. A later analysis removed 550 to 650 highly shared, low-generation-probability nucleotide sequences to deal with suspected cross-contamination and a sequencing artifact. In a later analysis, a clonal expansion index for each public chain was calculated from normalized within-repertoire ranks of inferred template counts. Generation probabilities in a later analysis came from a VDJ recombination model fitted to out-of-frame rearrangements, and those results were checked against IGoR. In a later analysis, TCR-TCR, TCR-HLA and TCR-CMV co-occurrence was scored with hypergeometric tests, and a repertoire-size bias correction was applied to TCR pairs. A later analysis estimated false discovery rates by permuting HLA or CMV assignments 20 times. In a later analysis, co-occurring TCRs were grouped with DBSCAN, and TCRdist sequence similarity was added when clustering was performed within HLA-allele-positive subsets. Co-occurrence clustering excluded repertoires with fewer than 30,000 or more than 120,000 public chains, plus five with anomalous nucleotide sharing. TCRdb retrieved this table from immuneACCESS and kept in-frame rearrangements only. Not all clones are present; in checked studies, unresolved V genes account for under half, and no reason is known for the remainder. Clone size and V and J calls were adopted from that table, with D and trimming inferred from the DNA. This sample lists approximately 120,000 clones; about four fifths were detected once. The ten largest clones take up about 13% of the sample.

The sequence was obtained from a woman in her sixties or seventies in good health and CMV-seropositive. The chain couples TRBV28 to TRBJ1-5; TRBD1 is a weak D gene call, 5 bases matching. Sample: PBMCs. The CDR3 amino acid sequence is: CASRPQGSNQPQHF. DNA sequence: TGTGCCAGCAGACCCCAGGGTAGCAATCAGCCCCAGCATTTT.